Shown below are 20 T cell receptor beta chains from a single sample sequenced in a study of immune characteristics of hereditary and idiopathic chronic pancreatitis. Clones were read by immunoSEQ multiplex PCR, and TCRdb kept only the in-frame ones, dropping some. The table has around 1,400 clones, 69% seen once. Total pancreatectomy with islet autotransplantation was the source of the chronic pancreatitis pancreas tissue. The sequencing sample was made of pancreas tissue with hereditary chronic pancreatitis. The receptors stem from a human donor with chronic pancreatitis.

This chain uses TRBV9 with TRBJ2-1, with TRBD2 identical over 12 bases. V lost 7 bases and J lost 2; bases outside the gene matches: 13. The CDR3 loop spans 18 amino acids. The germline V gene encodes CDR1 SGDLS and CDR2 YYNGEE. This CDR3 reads CASPPPGLAGKTYNEQFF. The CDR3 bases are TGTGCCAGCCCCCCCCCGGGACTAGCGGGTAAAACCTACAATGAGCAGTTCTTC.

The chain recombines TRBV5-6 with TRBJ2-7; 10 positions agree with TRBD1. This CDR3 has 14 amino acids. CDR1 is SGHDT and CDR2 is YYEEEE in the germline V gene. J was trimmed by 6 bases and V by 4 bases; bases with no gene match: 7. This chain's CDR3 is CASSPGQGMGEQYF. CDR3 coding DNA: TGTGCCAGCAGCCCGGGACAGGGGATGGGCGAGCAGTACTTC.

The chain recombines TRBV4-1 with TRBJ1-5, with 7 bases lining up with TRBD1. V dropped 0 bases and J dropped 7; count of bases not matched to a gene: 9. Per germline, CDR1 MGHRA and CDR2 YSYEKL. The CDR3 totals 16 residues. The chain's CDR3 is CASSQERQGGRQPQHF. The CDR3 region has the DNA TGCGCCAGCAGCCAAGAAAGACAGGGAGGGCGGCAGCCCCAGCATTTT.

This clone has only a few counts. The CDR3 sequence is CSVGDSVFAEAFF. The CDR3 DNA reads as TGCAGCGTTGGGGACAGCGTTTTCGCTGAAGCTTTCTTT. The chain uses TRBV29-1 and TRBJ1-1; 7 bases agree with TRBD1. Looked up from germline, CDR1 is SQVTM and CDR2 is ANQGSEA. Germline trimming cut 4 bases from V and 6 bases from J; bases unmatched to any gene: 8. This CDR3 spans 13 amino acids.

The DNA for the CDR3 is TGTGCCAGCAGCCAATTGGGAGGGACTTACAATGAGCAGTTCTTC. This gives the protein CASSQLGGTYNEQFF. The V gene is TRBV14, the J gene TRBJ2-1; TRBD2 matches at 7 bases. J was trimmed by 4 bases and V by 2 bases; bases with no gene match: 5. The CDR3 extends over 15 amino acids. Per germline, CDR1 SGHDN and CDR2 FVKESK.

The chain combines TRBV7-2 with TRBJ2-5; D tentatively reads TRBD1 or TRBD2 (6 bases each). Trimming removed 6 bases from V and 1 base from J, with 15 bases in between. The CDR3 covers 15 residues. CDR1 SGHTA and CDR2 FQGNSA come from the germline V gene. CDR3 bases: TGTGCCAGCAGACTAAACGGGGGCGGCCAAGAGACCCAGTACTTC. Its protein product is CASRLNGGGQETQYF.

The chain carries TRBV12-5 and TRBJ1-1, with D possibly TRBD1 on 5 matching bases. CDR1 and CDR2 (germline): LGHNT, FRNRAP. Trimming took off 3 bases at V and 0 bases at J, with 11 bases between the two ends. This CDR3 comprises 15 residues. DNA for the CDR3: TGTGCTAGTGGTTTAGGGGAGCGCGTGAACACTGAAGCTTTCTTT. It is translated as CASGLGERVNTEAFF.

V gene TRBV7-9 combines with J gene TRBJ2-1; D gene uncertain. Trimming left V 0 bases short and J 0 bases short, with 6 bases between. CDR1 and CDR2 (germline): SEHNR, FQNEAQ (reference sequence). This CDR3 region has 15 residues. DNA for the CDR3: TGTGCCAGCAGCTTAGCGGTTACCTCCTACAATGAGCAGTTCTTC. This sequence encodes CASSLAVTSYNEQFF.

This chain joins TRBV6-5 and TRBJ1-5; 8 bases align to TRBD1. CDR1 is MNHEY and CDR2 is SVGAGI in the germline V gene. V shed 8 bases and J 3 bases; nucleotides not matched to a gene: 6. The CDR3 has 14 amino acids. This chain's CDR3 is CASGLTGANQPQHF. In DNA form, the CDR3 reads TGTGCCAGCGGACTGACAGGGGCCAATCAGCCCCAGCATTTT.

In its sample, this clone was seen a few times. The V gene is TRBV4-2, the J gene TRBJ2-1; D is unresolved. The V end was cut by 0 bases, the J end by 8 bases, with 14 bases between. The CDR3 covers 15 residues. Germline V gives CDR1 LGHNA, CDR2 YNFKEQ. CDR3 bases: TGTGCCAGCAGCCAAGATGCTTTAGGGAACGATGAGCAGTTCTTC. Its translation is CASSQDALGNDEQFF.

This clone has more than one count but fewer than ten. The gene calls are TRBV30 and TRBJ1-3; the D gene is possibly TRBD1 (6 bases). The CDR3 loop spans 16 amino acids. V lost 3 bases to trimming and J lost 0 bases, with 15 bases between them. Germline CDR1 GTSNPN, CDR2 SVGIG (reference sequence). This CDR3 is CAWRKKEGGSGNTIYF. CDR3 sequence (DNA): TGTGCCTGGAGAAAGAAGGAGGGGGGCTCTGGAAACACCATATATTTT.

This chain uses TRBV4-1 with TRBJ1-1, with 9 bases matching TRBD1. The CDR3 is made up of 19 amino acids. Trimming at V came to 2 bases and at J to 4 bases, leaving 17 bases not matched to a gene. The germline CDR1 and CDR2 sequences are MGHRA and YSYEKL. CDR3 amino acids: CASSQSGVFGGTGFTEAFF. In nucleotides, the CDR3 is TGCGCCAGCAGCCAATCGGGGGTTTTTGGGGGGACAGGGTTCACTGAAGCTTTCTTT.

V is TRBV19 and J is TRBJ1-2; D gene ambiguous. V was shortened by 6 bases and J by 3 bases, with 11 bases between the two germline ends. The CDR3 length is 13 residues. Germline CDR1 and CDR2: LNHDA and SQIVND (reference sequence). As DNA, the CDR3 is TGTGCCAGTAGCGAAGGACCCTACTATGGCTACACCTTC. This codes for CASSEGPYYGYTF.

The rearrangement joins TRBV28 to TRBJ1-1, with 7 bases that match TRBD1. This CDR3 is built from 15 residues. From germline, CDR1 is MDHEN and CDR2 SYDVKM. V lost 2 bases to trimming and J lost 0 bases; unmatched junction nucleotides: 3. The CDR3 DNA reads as TGTGCCAGCAGTTTAACGACAGGGATGAACACTGAAGCTTTCTTT. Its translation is CASSLTTGMNTEAFF.

Here the CDR3 reads CASSQGTGPGTEAFF. The CDR3 DNA is TGTGCCAGCAGCCAAGGGACAGGGCCGGGCACTGAAGCTTTCTTT. The rearrangement joins TRBV3-1 (or the pseudogene TRBV3-2) to TRBJ1-1; 8 bases are a match to TRBD1. The CDR3 is 15 residues long. Germline V gene data show CDR1 as LGHDT and CDR2 as YNNKEL (reference sequence). The V and J ends lost 1 base and 4 bases, in that order; junction bases with no gene match: 5.

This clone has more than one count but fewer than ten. CDR3 sequence: CAWSASVAGVDGYTF. The CDR3 nucleotides are TGTGCCTGGAGTGCCTCCGTGGCGGGGGTGGATGGCTACACCTTC. J is TRBJ1-2 and V is TRBV30; possible D gene TRBD1, 5 bases. Trimming removed 1 base from V and 6 bases from J, with 18 bases in between. Germline-derived CDR1 and CDR2 are GTSNPN and SVGIG (reference sequence). The CDR3 length is 15 residues.

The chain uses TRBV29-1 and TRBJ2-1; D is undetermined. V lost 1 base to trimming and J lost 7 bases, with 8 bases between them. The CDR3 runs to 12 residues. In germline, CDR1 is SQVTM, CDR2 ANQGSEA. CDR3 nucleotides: TGCAGCGTTGAAGCACTGGGGAATGAGCAGTTCTTC. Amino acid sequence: CSVEALGNEQFF.

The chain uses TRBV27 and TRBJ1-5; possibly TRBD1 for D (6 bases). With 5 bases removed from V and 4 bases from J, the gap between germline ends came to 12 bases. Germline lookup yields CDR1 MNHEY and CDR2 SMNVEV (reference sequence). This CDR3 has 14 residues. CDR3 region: CASSTSQGNQPQHF. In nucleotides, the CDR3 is TGTGCCAGCAGTACCTCACAGGGTAATCAGCCCCAGCATTTT.

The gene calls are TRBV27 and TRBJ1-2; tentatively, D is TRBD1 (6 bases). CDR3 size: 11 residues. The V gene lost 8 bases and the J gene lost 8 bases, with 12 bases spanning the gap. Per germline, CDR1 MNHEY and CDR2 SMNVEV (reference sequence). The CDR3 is CASEGDDGYTF. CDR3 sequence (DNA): TGTGCCAGCGAGGGGGACGACGGCTACACCTTC.

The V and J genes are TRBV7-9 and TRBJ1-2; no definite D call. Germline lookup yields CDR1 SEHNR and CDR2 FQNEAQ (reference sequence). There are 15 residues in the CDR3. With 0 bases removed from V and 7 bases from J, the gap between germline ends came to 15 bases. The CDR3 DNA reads TGTGCCAGCAGCTTAGCGACCGGACGTTTGAGTGGCTACACCTTC. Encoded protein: CASSLATGRLSGYTF.